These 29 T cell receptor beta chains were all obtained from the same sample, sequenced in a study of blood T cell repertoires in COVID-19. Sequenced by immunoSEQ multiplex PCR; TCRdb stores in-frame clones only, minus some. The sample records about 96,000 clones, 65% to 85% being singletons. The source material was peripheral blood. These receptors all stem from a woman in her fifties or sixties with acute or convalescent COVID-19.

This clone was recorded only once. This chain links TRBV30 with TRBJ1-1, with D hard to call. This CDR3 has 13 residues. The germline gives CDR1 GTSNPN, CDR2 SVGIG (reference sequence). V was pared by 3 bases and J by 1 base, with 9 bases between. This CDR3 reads CAWRRRPNTEAFF. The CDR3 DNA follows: TGTGCCTGGAGAAGGAGGCCGAACACTGAAGCTTTCTTT.

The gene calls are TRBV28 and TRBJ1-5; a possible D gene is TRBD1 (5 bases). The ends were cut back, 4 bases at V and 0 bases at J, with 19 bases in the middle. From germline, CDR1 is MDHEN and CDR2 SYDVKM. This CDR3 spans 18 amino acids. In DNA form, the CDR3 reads TGTGCCAGCAGTTCATACAAACTGACAGAAAGTAGCAATCAGCCCCAGCATTTT. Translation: CASSSYKLTESSNQPQHF.

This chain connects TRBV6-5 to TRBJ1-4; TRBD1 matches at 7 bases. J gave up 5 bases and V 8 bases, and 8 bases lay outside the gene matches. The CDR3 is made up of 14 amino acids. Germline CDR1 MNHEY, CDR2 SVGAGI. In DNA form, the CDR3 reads TGTGCCAGCTGCCGGACAGGCGCCAATGAAAAACTGTTTTTT. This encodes CASCRTGANEKLFF.

CDR3 amino acids: CAISGERQGNYGYTF. The CDR3 DNA reads TGTGCCATCAGTGGAGAGAGACAGGGGAACTATGGCTACACCTTC. The chain is built from TRBV10-3 and TRBJ1-2, with 8 positions matching TRBD1. CDR3 length: 15 amino acids. The J segment lost 2 bases and the V segment lost 4 bases, leaving 6 bases of the junction unmatched. Germline-derived CDR1 and CDR2 are ENHRY and SYGVKD.

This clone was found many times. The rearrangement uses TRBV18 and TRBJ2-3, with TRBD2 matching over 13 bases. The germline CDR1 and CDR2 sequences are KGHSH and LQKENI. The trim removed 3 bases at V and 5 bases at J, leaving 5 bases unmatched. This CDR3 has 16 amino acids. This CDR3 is CASSPGTSGVIDTQYF. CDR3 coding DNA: TGTGCCAGCTCACCGGGGACTAGCGGGGTAATAGATACGCAGTATTTT.

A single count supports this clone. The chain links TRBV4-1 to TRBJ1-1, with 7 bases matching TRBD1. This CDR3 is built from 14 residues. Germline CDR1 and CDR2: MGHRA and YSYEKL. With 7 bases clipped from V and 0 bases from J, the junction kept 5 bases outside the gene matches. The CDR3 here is CASNRDSLNTEAFF. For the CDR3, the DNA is TGCGCCAGCAATCGGGACAGCTTGAACACTGAAGCTTTCTTT.

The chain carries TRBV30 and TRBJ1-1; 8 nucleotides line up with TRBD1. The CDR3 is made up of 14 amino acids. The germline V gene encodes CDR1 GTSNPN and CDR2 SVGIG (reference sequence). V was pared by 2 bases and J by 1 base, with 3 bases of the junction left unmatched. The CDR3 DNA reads TGTGCCTGGAGTTTCGGGACAGGGAACACTGAAGCTTTCTTT. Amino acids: CAWSFGTGNTEAFF.

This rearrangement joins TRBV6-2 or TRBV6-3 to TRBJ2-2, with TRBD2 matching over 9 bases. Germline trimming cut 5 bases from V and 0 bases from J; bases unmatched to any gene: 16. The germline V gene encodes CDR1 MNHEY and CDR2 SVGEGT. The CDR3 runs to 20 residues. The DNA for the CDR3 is TGTGCCAGCAGTACCGATCTGAGAGCGGGGGGAACAGCGAACACCGGGGAGCTGTTTTTT. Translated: CASSTDLRAGGTANTGELFF.

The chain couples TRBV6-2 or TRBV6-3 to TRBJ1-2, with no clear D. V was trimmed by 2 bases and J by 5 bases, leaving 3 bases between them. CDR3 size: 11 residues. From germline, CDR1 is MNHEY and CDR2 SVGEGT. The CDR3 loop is CASSYQYGYTF. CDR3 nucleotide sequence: TGTGCCAGCAGTTACCAGTATGGCTACACCTTC.

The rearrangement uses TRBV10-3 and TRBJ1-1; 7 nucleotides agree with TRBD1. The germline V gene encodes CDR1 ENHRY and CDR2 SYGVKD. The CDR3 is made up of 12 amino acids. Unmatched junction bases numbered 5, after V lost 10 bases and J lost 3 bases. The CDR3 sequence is CATRQGDTEAFF. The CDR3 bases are TGTGCCACACGACAGGGAGACACTGAAGCTTTCTTT.

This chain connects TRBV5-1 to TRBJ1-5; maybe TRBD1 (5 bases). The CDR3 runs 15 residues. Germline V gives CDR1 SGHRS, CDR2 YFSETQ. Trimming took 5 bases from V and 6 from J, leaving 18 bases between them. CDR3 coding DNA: TGCGCCAGCAGGGTTGGGGCCCGGGGGGGTCAGCCCCAGCATTTT. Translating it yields CASRVGARGGQPQHF. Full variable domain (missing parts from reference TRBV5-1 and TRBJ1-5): KAGVTQTPRYLIKTRGQQVTLSCSPISGHRSVSWYQQTPGQGLQFLFEYFSETQRNKGNFPGRFSGRQFSNSRSEMNVSTLELGDSALYLCASRVGARGGQPQHFGDGTRLSIL.

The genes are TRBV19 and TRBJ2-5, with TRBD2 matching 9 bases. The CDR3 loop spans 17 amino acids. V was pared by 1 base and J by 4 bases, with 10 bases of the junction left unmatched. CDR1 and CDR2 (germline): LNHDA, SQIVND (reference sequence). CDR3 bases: TGTGCCAGTAGTATAGGCGGAATGGCTAGCGGGACAGAGACCCAGTACTTC. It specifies CASSIGGMASGTETQYF.

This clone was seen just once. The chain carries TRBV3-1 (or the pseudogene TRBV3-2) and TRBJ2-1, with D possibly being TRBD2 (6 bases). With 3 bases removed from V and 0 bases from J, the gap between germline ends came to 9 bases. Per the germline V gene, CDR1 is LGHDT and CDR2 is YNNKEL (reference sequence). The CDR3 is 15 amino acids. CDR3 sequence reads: CASSQELASYNEQFF. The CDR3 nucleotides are TGTGCCAGCAGCCAGGAACTAGCCTCCTACAATGAGCAGTTCTTC.

CDR3 DNA: TGCGCCAGCAGCCTGCAGGGTTCTGGAAACACCATATATTTT. This encodes CASSLQGSGNTIYF. The rearrangement links TRBV4-1 to TRBJ1-3; a weak D match, TRBD1 (5 bases). This CDR3 comprises 14 residues. The germline V and J ends were trimmed by 4 bases and 1 base, with 8 bases remaining between them. Germline V lookup: CDR1 MGHRA, CDR2 YSYEKL.

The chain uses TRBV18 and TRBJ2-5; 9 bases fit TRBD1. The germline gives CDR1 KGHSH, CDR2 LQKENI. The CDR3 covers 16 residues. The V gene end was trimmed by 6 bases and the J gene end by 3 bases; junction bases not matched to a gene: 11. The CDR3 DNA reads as TGTGCCAGCTCTTCAAGGACAGGGGATGAGGAAGAGACCCAGTACTTC. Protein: CASSSRTGDEEETQYF.

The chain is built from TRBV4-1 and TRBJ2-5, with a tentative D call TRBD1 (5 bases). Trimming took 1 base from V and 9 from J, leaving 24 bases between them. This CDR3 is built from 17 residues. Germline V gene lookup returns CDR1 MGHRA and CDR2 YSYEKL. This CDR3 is CASSQVFVSGPQGAQYF. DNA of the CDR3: TGCGCCAGCAGCCAAGTATTTGTCTCGGGTCCCCAAGGGGCCCAGTACTTC.

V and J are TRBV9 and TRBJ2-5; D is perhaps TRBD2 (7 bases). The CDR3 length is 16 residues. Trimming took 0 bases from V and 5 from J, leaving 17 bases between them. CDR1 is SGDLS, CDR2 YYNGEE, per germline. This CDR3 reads CASSVGGGAGWETQYF. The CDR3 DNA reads TGTGCCAGCAGCGTAGGAGGGGGGGCCGGTTGGGAGACCCAGTACTTC.

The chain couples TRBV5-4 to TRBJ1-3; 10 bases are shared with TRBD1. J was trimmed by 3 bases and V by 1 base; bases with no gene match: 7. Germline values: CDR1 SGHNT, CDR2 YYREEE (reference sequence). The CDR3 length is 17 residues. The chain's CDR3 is CASSLMSDRGHGNTIYF. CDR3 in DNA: TGTGCCAGCAGCTTGATGTCCGACAGGGGGCATGGAAACACCATATATTTT.

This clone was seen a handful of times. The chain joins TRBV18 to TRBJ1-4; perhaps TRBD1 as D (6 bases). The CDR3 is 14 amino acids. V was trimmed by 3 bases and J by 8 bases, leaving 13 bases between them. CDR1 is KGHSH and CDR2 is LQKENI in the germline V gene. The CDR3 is CASSPDSQREKLFF. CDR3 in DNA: TGTGCCAGCTCACCGGACAGCCAGAGGGAAAAACTGTTTTTT.

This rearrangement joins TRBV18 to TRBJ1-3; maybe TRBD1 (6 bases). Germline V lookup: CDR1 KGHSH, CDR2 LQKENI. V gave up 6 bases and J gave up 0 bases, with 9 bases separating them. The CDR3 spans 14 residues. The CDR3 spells CASSADSSGNTIYF. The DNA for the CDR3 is TGTGCCAGCTCCGCGGACAGCTCTGGAAACACCATATATTTT.

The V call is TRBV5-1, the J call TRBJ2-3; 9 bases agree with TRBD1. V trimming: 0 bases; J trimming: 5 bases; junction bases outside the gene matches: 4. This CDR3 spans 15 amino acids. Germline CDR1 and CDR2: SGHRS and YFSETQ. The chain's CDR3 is CASSLAGTGIDTQYF. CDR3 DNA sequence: TGCGCCAGCAGCTTGGCCGGGACAGGGATAGATACGCAGTATTTT.

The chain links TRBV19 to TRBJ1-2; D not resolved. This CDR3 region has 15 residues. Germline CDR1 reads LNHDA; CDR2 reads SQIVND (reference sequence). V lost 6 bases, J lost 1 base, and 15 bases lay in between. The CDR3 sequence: CASRMGGQINYGYTF. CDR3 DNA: TGTGCCAGTAGGATGGGCGGGCAAATTAACTATGGCTACACCTTC.

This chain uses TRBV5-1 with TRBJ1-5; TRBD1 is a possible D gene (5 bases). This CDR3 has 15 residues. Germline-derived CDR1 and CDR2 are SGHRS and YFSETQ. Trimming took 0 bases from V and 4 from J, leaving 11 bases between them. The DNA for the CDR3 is TGCGCCAGCAGCTTGGAATCAGGGCTAAATCAGCCCCAGCATTTT. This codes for CASSLESGLNQPQHF.

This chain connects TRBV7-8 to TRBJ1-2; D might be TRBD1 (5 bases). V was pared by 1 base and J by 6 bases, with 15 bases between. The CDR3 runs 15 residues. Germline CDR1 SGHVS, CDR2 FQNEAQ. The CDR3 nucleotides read TGTGCCAGCAGCTTAGGGACACCGACAACTGATGGCTACACCTTC. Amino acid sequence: CASSLGTPTTDGYTF. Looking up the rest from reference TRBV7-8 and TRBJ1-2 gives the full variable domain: GAGVSQSPRYKVAKRGQDVALRCDPISGHVSLFWYQQALGQGPEFLTYFQNEAQLDKSGLPSDRFFAERPEGSVSTLKIQRTQQEDSAVYLCASSLGTPTTDGYTFGSGTRLTVV.

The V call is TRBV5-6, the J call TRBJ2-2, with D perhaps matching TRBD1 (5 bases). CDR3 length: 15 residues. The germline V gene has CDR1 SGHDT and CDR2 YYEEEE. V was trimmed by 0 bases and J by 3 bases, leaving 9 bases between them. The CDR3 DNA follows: TGTGCCAGCAGCTTGGAAACAGGTGACACCGGGGAGCTGTTTTTT. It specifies CASSLETGDTGELFF.

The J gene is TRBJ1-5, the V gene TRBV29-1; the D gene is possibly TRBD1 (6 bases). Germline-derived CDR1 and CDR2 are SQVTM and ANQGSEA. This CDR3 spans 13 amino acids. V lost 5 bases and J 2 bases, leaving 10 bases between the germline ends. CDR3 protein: CSVKTGRNQPQHF. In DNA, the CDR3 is TGCAGCGTTAAAACAGGGCGCAATCAGCCCCAGCATTTT.

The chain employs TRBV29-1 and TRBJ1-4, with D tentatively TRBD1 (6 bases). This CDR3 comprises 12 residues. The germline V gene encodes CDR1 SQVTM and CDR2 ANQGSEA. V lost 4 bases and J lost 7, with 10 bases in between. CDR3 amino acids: CSVAGVGEKLFF. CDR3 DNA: TGCAGCGTTGCAGGGGTGGGTGAAAAACTGTTTTTT.

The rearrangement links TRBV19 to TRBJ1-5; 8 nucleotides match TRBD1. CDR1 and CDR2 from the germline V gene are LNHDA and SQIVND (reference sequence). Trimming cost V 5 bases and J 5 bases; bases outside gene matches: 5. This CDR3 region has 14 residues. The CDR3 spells CASSESGGDQPQHF. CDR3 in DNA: TGTGCCAGTAGTGAATCAGGGGGCGATCAGCCCCAGCATTTT.

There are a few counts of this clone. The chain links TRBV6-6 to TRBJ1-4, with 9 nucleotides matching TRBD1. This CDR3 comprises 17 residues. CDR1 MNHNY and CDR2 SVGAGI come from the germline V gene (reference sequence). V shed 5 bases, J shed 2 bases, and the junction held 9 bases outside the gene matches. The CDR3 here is CASSPTGGVTTNEKLFF. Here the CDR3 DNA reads TGTGCCAGCAGTCCTACAGGGGGCGTAACGACTAATGAAAAACTGTTTTTT.